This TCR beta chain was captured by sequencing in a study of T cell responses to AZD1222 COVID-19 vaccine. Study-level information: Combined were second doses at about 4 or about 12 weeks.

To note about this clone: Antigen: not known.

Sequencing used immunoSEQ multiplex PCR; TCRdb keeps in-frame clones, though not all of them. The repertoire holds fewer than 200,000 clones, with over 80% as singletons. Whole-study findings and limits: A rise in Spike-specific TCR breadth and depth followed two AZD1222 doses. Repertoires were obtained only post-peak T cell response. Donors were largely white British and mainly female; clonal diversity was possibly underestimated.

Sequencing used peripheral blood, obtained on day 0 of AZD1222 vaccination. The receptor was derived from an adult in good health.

CDR3 region: CATSDLQGWQNPSGAGRASDTQYF. The CDR3 coding sequence is TGTGCCACCAGTGATTTGCAGGGGTGGCAGAACCCGTCAGGGGCAGGACGAGCGTCCGATACGCAGTATTTT. The chain joins TRBV24-1 to TRBJ2-3; tentatively, D is TRBD1 (6 bases). The V gene lost 0 bases and the J gene lost 6 bases, with 39 bases spanning the gap. Germline loops: CDR1 KGHDR, CDR2 SFDVKD. CDR3 length: 24 amino acids.